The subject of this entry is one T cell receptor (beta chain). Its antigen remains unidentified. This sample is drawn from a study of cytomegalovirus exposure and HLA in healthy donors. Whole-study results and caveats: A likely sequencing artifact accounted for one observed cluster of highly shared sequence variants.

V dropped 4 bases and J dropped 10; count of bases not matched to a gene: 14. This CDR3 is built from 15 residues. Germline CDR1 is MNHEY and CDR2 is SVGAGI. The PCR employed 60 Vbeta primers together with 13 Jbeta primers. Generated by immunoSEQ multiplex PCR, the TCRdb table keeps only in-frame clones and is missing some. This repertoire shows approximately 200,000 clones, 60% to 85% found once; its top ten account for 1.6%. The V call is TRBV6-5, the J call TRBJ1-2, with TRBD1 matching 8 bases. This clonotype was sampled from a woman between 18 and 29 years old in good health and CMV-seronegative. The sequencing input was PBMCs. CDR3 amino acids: CASSSHRGRSPVYTF. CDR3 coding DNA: TGTGCCAGCAGTTCGCACAGGGGGAGAAGTCCCGTCTACACCTTC.